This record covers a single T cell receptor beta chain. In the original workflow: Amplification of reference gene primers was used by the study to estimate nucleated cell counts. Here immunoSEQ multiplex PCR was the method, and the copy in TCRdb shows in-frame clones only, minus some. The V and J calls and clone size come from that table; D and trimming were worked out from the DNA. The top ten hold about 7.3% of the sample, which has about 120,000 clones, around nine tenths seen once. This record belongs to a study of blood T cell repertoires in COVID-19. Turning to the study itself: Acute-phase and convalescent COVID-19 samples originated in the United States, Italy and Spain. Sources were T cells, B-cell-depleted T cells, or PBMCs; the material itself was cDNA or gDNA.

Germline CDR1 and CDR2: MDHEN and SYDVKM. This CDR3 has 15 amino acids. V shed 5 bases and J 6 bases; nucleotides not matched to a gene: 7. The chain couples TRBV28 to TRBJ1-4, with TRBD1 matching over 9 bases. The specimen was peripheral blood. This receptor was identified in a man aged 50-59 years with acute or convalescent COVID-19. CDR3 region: CASSKPQGAHEKLFF. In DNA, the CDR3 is TGTGCCAGCAGTAAACCACAGGGGGCCCATGAAAAACTGTTTTTT.